One and the same sample provided the 3 T cell receptor beta chains below, sequenced in a study. The method was immunoSEQ multiplex PCR; TCRdb's version includes in-frame clones alone and lacks a portion of them. Of nearly 70,000 clones listed, around 95% were seen once; the top ten hold roughly 4.6%. Sequenced material: PBMCs. The origin of the receptors is a man aged 35 to 55 with rheumatoid arthritis.

The chain is built from TRBV4-1 and TRBJ2-7; no clear D. This CDR3 is 15 amino acids long. The germline V gene has CDR1 MGHRA and CDR2 YSYEKL. Trimming stripped 1 base from V and 7 bases from J, with 17 bases between. CDR3 sequence: CASSQAIGERGEQYF. The CDR3, as DNA: TGCGCCAGCAGCCAAGCCATAGGTGAACGTGGGGAGCAGTACTTC.

V is TRBV5-1 and J is TRBJ2-3; D gene uncertain. V lost 4 bases and J 2 bases, leaving 11 bases between the germline ends. Germline CDR1 and CDR2: SGHRS and YFSETQ. The CDR3 length is 14 residues. The CDR3 is CASSLLRITDTQYF. The CDR3 DNA follows: TGCGCCAGCAGCCTTTTACGGATCACAGATACGCAGTATTTT.

The chain couples TRBV11-2 to TRBJ1-1; TRBD1 is a possible D gene (5 bases). The CDR3 extends over 13 amino acids. The germline CDR1 and CDR2 sequences are SGHAT and FQNNGV. V lost 5 bases, J lost 2 bases, and 9 bases lay in between. CDR3 in DNA: TGTGCCAGCAGCCCTGGACACAACACTGAAGCTTTCTTT. It translates to CASSPGHNTEAFF.